This TCR beta chain was captured by sequencing in a study of response to subunit inactivated influenza vaccine (dated by TCRdb to 2017 to 2018). With respect to the entire study: Deep quantitative profiling of the T cell receptor repertoire was used in the study to follow responses to a trivalent subunit inactivated influenza vaccine.

Receptor amplification or capture employed RT-PCR. The instrument was an Illumina HiSeq 2500. TCRdb passed the public sequencing reads through fastp at Q25 and MiXCR, retaining productive beta sequences. Rows with a matching CDR3 protein are joined into one entry that keeps the most common DNA and genes. This sample lists about 700,000 distinct CDR3 sequences; around 14% were detected once. Roughly 6.4% of the sample goes to the ten largest clones. This clonotype has just a few counts. The antigen it binds to is not known. No much larger clone is present one base from it, and per-base qualities are unavailable. Broader findings and caveats from the paper: It was suggested by the authors that each seasonal influenza vaccination may recruit only a limited number of new T cells.

From the cysteine through the phenylalanine, the CDR3 covers 14 amino acids. Of the read, only the CDR3 DNA is kept; its 42 bases are in frame from base 1. The germline V gene (reference sequence) provides CDR1 LNHNV and CDR2 YYDKDF. V ends up 7 bases short and J 4 bases short, with an unmatched junction base count of 5. The receptor comes from a man in his fifties who received an inactivated influenza vaccine. Donor details come from another sample of the same person, matched by shared clones. This chain joins TRBV15 to TRBJ2-3; 10 bases in the middle match TRBD2. The sequenced sample was PBMCs from blood, obtained 14 to 15 days before vaccination. The sequence in DNA is TGTGCCACCACCCTAGCGGGAGCGGCAGATACGCAGTATTTT. This encodes CATTLAGAADTQYF. The full variable domain, completed from the reference TRBV15 and TRBJ2-3 proteins outside the CDR3, reads DAMVIQNPRYQVTQFGKPVTLSCSQTLNHNVMYWYQQKSSQAPKLLFHYYDKDFNNEADTPDNFQSRRPNTSFCFLDIRSPGLGDTAMYLCATTLAGAADTQYFGPGTRLTVL.